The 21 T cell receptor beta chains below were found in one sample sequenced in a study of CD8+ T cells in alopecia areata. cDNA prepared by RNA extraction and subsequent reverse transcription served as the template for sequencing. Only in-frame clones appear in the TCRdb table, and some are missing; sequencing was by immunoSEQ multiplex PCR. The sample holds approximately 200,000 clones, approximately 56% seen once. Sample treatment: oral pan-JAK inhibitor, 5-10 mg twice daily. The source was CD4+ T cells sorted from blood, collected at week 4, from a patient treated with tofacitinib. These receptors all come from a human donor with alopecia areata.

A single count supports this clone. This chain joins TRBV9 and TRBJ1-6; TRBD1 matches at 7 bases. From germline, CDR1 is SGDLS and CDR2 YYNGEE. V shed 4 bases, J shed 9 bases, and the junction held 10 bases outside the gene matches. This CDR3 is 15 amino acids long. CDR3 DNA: TGTGCCAGCAGCCACCAGGGGGAGAGGATTTCACCCCTCCACTTT. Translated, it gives CASSHQGERISPLHF.

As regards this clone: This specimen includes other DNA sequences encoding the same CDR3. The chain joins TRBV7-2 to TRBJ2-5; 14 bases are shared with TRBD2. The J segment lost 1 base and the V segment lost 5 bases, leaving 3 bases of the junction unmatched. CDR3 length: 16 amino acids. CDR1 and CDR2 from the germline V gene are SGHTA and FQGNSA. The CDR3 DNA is TGTGCCAGCAGCCTCGGGACTAGCGGGGGCCAAGAGACCCAGTACTTC. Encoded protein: CASSLGTSGGQETQYF. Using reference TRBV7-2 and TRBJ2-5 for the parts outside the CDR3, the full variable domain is GAGVSQSPSNKVTEKGKDVELRCDPISGHTALYWYRQSLGQGLEFLIYFQGNSAPDKSGLPSDRFSAERTGGSVSTLTIQRTQQEDSAVYLCASSLGTSGGQETQYFGPGTRLLVL.

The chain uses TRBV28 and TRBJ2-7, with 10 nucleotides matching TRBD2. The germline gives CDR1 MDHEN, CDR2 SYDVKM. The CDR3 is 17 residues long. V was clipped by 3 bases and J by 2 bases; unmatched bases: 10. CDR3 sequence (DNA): TGTGCCAGCAGTTTGGTGGGAGCGGGGGGGCCCCCCTACGAGCAGTACTTC. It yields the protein CASSLVGAGGPPYEQYF.

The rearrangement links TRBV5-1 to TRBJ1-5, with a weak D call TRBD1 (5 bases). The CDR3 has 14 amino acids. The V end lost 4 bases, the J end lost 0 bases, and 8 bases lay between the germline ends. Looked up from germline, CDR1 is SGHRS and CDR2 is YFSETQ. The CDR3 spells CASSIDSSNQPQHF. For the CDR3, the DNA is TGCGCCAGCAGCATAGACAGTAGCAATCAGCCCCAGCATTTT.

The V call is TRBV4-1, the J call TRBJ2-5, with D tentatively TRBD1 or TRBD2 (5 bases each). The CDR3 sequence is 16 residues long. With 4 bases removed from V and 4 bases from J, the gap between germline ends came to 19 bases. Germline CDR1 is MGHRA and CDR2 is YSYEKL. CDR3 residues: CASSPTPPGSGETQYF. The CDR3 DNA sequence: TGCGCCAGCAGCCCGACTCCACCAGGGAGTGGAGAGACCCAGTACTTC.

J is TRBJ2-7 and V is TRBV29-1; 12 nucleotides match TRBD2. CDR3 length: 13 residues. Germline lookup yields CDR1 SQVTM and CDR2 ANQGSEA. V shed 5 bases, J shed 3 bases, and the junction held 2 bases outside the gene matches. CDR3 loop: CSVRTSGIYEQYF. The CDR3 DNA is TGCAGCGTTCGGACTAGCGGGATCTACGAGCAGTACTTC.

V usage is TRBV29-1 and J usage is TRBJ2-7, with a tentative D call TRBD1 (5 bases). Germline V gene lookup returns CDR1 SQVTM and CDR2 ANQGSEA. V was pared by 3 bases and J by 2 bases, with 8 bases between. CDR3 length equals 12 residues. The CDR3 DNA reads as TGCAGCGTTGACCAGGGCACCTACGAGCAGTACTTC. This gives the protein CSVDQGTYEQYF.

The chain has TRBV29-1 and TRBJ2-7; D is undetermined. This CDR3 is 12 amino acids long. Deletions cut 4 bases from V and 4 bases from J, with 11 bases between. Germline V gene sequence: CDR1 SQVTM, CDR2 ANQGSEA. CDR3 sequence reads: CSVVSLGYEQYF. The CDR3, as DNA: TGCAGCGTTGTATCGCTAGGGTACGAGCAGTACTTC.

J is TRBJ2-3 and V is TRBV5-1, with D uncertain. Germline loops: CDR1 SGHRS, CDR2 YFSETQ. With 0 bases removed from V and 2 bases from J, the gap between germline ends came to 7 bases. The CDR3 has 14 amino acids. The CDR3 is CASSLAAFTDTQYF. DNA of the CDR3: TGCGCCAGCAGCTTGGCTGCGTTCACAGATACGCAGTATTTT. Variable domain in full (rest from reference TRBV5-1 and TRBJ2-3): KAGVTQTPRYLIKTRGQQVTLSCSPISGHRSVSWYQQTPGQGLQFLFEYFSETQRNKGNFPGRFSGRQFSNSRSEMNVSTLELGDSALYLCASSLAAFTDTQYFGPGTRLTVL.

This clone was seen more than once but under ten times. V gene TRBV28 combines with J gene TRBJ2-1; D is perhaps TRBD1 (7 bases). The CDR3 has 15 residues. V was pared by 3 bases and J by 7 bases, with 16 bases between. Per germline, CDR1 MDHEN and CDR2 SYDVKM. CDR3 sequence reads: CASSLGGQAQNEQFF. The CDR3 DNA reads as TGTGCCAGCAGTTTGGGAGGACAGGCTCAGAATGAGCAGTTCTTC.

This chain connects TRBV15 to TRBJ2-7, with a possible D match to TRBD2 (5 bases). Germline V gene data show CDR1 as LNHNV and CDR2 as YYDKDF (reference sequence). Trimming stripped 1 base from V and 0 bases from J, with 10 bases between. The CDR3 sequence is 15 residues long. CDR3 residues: CATSRGRGSSYEQYF. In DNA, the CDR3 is TGTGCCACCAGCAGAGGACGTGGGAGCTCCTACGAGCAGTACTTC.

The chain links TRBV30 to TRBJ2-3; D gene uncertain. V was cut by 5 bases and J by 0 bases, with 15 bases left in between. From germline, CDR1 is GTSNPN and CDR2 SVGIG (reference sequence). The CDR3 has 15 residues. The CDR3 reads CAWGYSGTSTDTQYF. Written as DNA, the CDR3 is TGTGCCTGGGGATATTCAGGAACTAGCACAGATACGCAGTATTTT.

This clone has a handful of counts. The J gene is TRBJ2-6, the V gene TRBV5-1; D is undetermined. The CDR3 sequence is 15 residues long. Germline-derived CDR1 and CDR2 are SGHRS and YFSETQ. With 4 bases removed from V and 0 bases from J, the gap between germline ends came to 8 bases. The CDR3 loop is CASSQDISGANVLTF. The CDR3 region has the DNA TGCGCCAGCAGCCAAGACATCTCTGGGGCCAACGTCCTGACTTTC.

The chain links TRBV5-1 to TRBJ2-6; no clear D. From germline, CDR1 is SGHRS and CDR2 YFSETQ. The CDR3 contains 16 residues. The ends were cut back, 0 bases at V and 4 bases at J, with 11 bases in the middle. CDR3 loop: CASSLDLSAGANVLTF. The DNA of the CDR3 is TGCGCCAGCAGCTTGGACCTTTCGGCAGGGGCCAACGTCCTGACTTTC.

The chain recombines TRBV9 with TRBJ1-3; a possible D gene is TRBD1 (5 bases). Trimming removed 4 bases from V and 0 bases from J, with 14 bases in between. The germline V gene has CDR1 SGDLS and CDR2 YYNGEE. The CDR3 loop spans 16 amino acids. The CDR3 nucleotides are TGTGCCAGCAGCTGGACACCCAGTATCTCTGGAAACACCATATATTTT. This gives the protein CASSWTPSISGNTIYF.

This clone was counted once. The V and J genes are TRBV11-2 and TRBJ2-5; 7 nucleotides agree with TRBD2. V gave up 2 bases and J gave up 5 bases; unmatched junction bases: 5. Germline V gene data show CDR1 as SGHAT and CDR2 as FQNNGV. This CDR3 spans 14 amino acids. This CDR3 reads CASSLFGGGETQYF. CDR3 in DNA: TGTGCCAGCAGCTTATTCGGGGGAGGGGAGACCCAGTACTTC.

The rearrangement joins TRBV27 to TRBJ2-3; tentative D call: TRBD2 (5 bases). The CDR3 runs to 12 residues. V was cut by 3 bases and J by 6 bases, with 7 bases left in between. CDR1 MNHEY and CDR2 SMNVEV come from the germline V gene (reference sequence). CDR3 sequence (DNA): TGTGCCAGCAGTTTTAGGAGGGATACGCAGTATTTT. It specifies CASSFRRDTQYF.

CDR3 residues: CASRRGPSYGYTF. The CDR3 bases are TGTGCCAGCAGAAGAGGACCCTCCTATGGCTACACCTTC. This sequence joins TRBV7-2 and TRBJ1-2; unclear D gene. The germline V gene has CDR1 SGHTA and CDR2 FQGNSA. The CDR3 spans 13 residues. The V and J ends lost 6 bases and 4 bases respectively, with 12 bases between them.

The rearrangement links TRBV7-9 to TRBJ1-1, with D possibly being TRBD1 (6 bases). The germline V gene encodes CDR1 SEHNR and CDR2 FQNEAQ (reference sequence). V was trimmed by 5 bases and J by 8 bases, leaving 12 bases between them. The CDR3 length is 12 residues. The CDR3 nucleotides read TGTGCCAGCAGCCAGGGGATTGGGGAAGCTTTCTTT. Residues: CASSQGIGEAFF.

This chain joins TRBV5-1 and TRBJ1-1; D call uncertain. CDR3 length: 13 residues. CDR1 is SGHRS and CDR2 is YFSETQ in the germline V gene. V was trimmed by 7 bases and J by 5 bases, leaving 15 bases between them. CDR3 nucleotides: TGCGCCAGCCATACGAGGGCCGGTACTGAAGCTTTCTTT. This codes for CASHTRAGTEAFF.

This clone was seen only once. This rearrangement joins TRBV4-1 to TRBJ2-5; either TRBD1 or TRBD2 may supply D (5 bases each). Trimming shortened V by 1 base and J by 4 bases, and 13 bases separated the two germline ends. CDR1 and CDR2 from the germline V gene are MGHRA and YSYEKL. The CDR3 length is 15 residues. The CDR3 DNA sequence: TGCGCCAGCAGCCAAGCCTCCGGGACGCCAGAGACCCAGTACTTC. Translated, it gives CASSQASGTPETQYF.